These T cell receptor beta chains were read from a single sample in a study of cytomegalovirus exposure and HLA in healthy donors. Using immunoSEQ multiplex PCR, the repertoire was profiled, and TCRdb retains in-frame clones only, with some absent. The sample lists about 90,000 clones, approximately 60% seen once, with 4.5% to 5.5% in the top ten. The sample taken for sequencing was PBMCs. The receptors were sampled from a woman between 25 and 40 years old in good health and CMV-seropositive. Each CDR3 is given with its conserved first and last residue. Each record gives: D gene, V gene, J gene, clone size, CDR3 protein, CDR3 DNA. D genes are given only for firm matches. Part of the rows lack a size; the others show once, few, many or a class for expanded clones.

TRBD1	TRBV20-1	TRBJ1-2	few	CSVRQGYGYTF	TGCAGTGTCAGACAGGGATATGGCTACACCTTC
TRBD1	TRBV28	TRBJ1-5	-	CASSRSGTGWNQPQHF	TGTGCCAGCAGTCGATCCGGGACAGGGTGGAATCAGCCCCAGCATTTT
TRBD1	TRBV6-5	TRBJ1-1	-	CASSRGQGITEAFF	TGTGCCAGCAGTAGGGGACAGGGGATAACTGAAGCTTTCTTT
-	TRBV25-1	TRBJ2-1	few	CASVFGYEQFF	TGTGCCAGCGTCTTCGGGTATGAGCAGTTCTTC
-	TRBV21-1	TRBJ2-3	-	CASSARTESIRTTDTQYF	TGTGCCAGCAGCGCCAGGACAGAGTCCATAAGGACCACAGATACGCAGTATTTT
-	TRBV6-1	TRBJ1-4	few	CASSDLTRGTNEKLFF	TGTGCCAGCAGTGATCTCACAAGGGGGACTAATGAAAAACTGTTTTTT
-	TRBV5-6	TRBJ1-1	few	CASRQIHQNTEAFF	TGTGCCAGCAGACAAATACACCAGAACACTGAAGCTTTCTTT
TRBD1	TRBV6-5	TRBJ1-5	few	CASRPRQGDAPQHF	TGTGCCAGCAGACCGCGACAGGGCGATGCGCCCCAGCATTTT
TRBD2	TRBV6-1	TRBJ2-5	-	CASSVLISGVVKETQYF	TGTGCCAGCAGTGTTTTAATCAGCGGGGTGGTAAAAGAGACCCAGTACTTC
-	TRBV6-6	TRBJ2-7	few	CASSLGHSPYEQYF	TGTGCCAGCAGCCTGGGGCACAGTCCCTACGAGCAGTACTTC
-	TRBV28	TRBJ1-2	-	CASSSAGPNYGYTF	TGTGCCAGCAGTTCCGCAGGGCCTAACTATGGCTACACCTTC
-	TRBV6-1	TRBJ1-1	-	CASSESRAGLAEAFF	TGTGCCAGCAGTGAATCCCGGGCAGGGCTGGCTGAAGCTTTCTTT
TRBD2	TRBV28	TRBJ2-7	-	CASRLAGSSYEQYF	TGTGCCAGCAGGCTAGCGGGGAGCTCCTACGAGCAGTACTTC
TRBD1	TRBV19	TRBJ1-5	-	CASSITGVGQPQHF	TGTGCCAGTAGTATTACAGGGGTCGGTCAGCCCCAGCATTTT